The 28 T cell receptor beta chains presented below share a single source sample, sequenced in a study of vaccination effects on CD4 cells after COVID-19. For these receptors, no antigen is known. Sequencing used immunoSEQ multiplex PCR; TCRdb keeps in-frame clones, though not all of them. The table shows 50,000 or so clones, with approximately 61% occurring only once. Culturing for 10 to 11 days preceded CD4+ T cell isolation. The sequences come from CD4+ T cells from PBMCs cultured without peptide, collected before COVID-19 vaccination. The receptors were gathered from a human donor who received a COVID-19 vaccine.

The rearrangement links TRBV9 to TRBJ2-3; D is unclear. With 1 base removed from V and 0 bases from J, the gap between germline ends came to 6 bases. CDR1 SGDLS and CDR2 YYNGEE come from the germline V gene. This CDR3 contains 14 residues. This chain's CDR3 is CASSVRVSTDTQYF. The CDR3 DNA sequence: TGTGCCAGCAGCGTACGGGTTAGCACAGATACGCAGTATTTT.

The rearrangement joins TRBV3-1 (or the pseudogene TRBV3-2) to TRBJ2-7; D perhaps matches TRBD1 (6 bases). V was shortened by 4 bases and J by 1 base, with 8 bases between the two germline ends. Germline values: CDR1 LGHDT, CDR2 YNNKEL (reference sequence). The CDR3 consists of 13 residues. This CDR3 reads CASSLRGSYEQYF. The CDR3 nucleotides are TGTGCCAGCAGCCTGAGGGGGTCCTACGAGCAGTACTTC.

This clone showed up just once. This chain's CDR3 is CASRETGTSGRAGGELFF. CDR3 sequence (DNA): TGTGCCAGCAGAGAGACCGGGACTAGCGGGAGGGCCGGTGGGGAGCTGTTTTTT. The chain uses TRBV28 and TRBJ2-2, with TRBD2 matching 16 bases. The V gene end was trimmed by 6 bases and the J gene end by 8 bases; junction bases not matched to a gene: 12. Germline lookup yields CDR1 MDHEN and CDR2 SYDVKM. This CDR3 has 18 residues.

The chain uses TRBV10-3 and TRBJ2-3, with 7 bases that match TRBD1. The ends lost 7 bases at V and 3 bases at J; junction bases unmatched: 7. This CDR3 has 14 residues. Germline values: CDR1 ENHRY, CDR2 SYGVKD. The CDR3 spells CAITNLQGTDTQYF. CDR3 in DNA: TGTGCCATCACCAACCTACAGGGGACAGATACGCAGTATTTT.

V is TRBV4-1 and J is TRBJ1-1; D unclear. Trimming took 6 bases from V and 6 from J, leaving 20 bases between them. Germline V gene lookup returns CDR1 MGHRA and CDR2 YSYEKL. The CDR3 sequence is 15 residues long. This chain's CDR3 is CASRALGPLRAEAFF. The CDR3 DNA follows: TGCGCCAGCAGAGCACTTGGGCCACTAAGGGCTGAAGCTTTCTTT.

The chain joins TRBV24-1 to TRBJ2-1; 12 nucleotides agree with TRBD2. J was trimmed by 15 bases and V by 4 bases; bases with no gene match: 6. This CDR3 has 13 amino acids. Germline CDR1 KGHDR, CDR2 SFDVKD. CDR3 residues: CATSELTSGSLFF. The CDR3 coding sequence is TGTGCCACCAGTGAATTGACTAGCGGGAGTTTGTTCTTC.

The chain links TRBV2 to TRBJ2-3; D may correspond to TRBD1 or TRBD2 (6 bases each). Germline lookup yields CDR1 SNHLY and CDR2 FYNNEI. Trimming took 5 bases from V and 4 from J, leaving 13 bases between them. This CDR3 has 14 amino acids. CDR3 region: CASSSVGGSDTQYF. DNA for the CDR3: TGTGCCAGCAGTTCCGTGGGGGGCTCAGATACGCAGTATTTT. The full variable domain, rest sourced from reference TRBV2 and TRBJ2-3, is EPEVTQTPSHQVTQMGQEVILRCVPISNHLYFYWYRQILGQKVEFLVSFYNNEISEKSEIFDDQFSVERPDGSNFTLKIRSTKLEDSAMYFCASSSVGGSDTQYFGPGTRLTVL.

The V and J genes are TRBV7-2 and TRBJ2-3; no firm D call. The CDR3 consists of 16 residues. Germline CDR1 is SGHTA and CDR2 is FQGNSA. V was clipped by 5 bases and J by 1 base, with 16 bases between them. The CDR3 DNA sequence: TGTGCCAGCAGCGTCCTAGTCTCAAGGCGCACAGATACGCAGTATTTT. Its protein product is CASSVLVSRRTDTQYF.

This rearrangement joins TRBV7-9 to TRBJ2-1, with D tentatively TRBD2 (6 bases). CDR1 and CDR2 from the germline V gene are SEHNR and FQNEAQ (reference sequence). V lost 4 bases to trimming and J lost 2 bases, with 15 bases between them. The CDR3 has 16 amino acids. CDR3 residues: CASSSRGEAPYNEQFF. DNA of the CDR3: TGTGCCAGCAGCTCCCGAGGGGAGGCCCCCTACAATGAGCAGTTCTTC. The entire variable domain, with the rest obtained from reference TRBV7-9 and TRBJ2-1, is as follows: DTGVSQNPRHKITKRGQNVTFRCDPISEHNRLYWYRQTLGQGPEFLTYFQNEAQLEKSRLLSDRFSAERPKGSFSTLEIQRTEQGDSAMYLCASSSRGEAPYNEQFFGPGTRLTVL.

The chain combines TRBV20-1 with TRBJ2-3; D possibly corresponds to TRBD1 (7 bases). There are 13 residues in the CDR3. The germline V gene encodes CDR1 DFQATT and CDR2 SNEGSKA (reference sequence). Trimming removed 3 bases at V and 5 bases at J, with 12 bases between. Here the CDR3 DNA reads TGCAGTGCTAGTGGTCAGGGGGGAGATACGCAGTATTTT. Translated, it gives CSASGQGGDTQYF.

This clone was detected only a few times. The chain carries TRBV5-1 and TRBJ1-4, with D hard to call. Trimming removed 4 bases from V and 0 bases from J, with 10 bases in between. The CDR3 runs to 15 residues. Germline CDR1 reads SGHRS; CDR2 reads YFSETQ. CDR3 coding DNA: TGCGCCAGCAGCCCATCGACAACAACTAATGAAAAACTGTTTTTT. It is translated as CASSPSTTTNEKLFF.

The chain joins TRBV5-8 to TRBJ1-4; no clear D. CDR3 length: 17 amino acids. Trimming removed 4 bases at V and 1 base at J, with 17 bases between. The V gene's germline CDR1 is SGHTS and CDR2 YDEGEE. The CDR3 region has the DNA TGTGCCAGCAGCCGGCGGGGAGCGAGACTAACTAATGAAAAACTGTTTTTT. Its protein is CASSRRGARLTNEKLFF.

The gene calls are TRBV21-1 and TRBJ2-3; TRBD2 is taken as the D call from the table, unchecked against the DNA. TRBV21-1 is listed as a pseudogene. The CDR3 spans 15 residues. The chain's CDR3 is CATKMMLAGTDTQYF. Here the CDR3 DNA reads TGTGCCACAAAGATGATGCTAGCGGGAACAGATACGCAGTATTTT.

The chain is built from TRBV11-1 and TRBJ2-3; D call uncertain. The V and J ends lost 1 base and 4 bases respectively, with 6 bases between them. Germline V gene lookup returns CDR1 SGHAT and CDR2 FQDESV (reference sequence). This CDR3 has 13 amino acids. The CDR3 protein is CASSLGPADTQYF. As DNA, the CDR3 is TGTGCCAGCAGCTTAGGGCCCGCAGATACGCAGTATTTT.

The table lists this clone with a few counts. CDR3 sequence (DNA): TGTGCCAGCAGTCCCCAGCGGGATGAAAGCGAGCAGTACTTC. Its protein product is CASSPQRDESEQYF. This rearrangement joins TRBV28 to TRBJ2-7, with 7 bases that match TRBD2. The CDR3 totals 14 residues. Germline CDR1 is MDHEN and CDR2 is SYDVKM. The J segment lost 6 bases and the V segment lost 5 bases, leaving 10 bases of the junction unmatched.

This clone was recorded once. The chain carries TRBV2 and TRBJ2-1; 8 bases align to TRBD1. The junction had 10 bases not matched to a gene; V was cut back by 10 bases and J by 5 bases. CDR3 length: 14 residues. Germline V CDR1 and CDR2: SNHLY, FYNNEI. In DNA form, the CDR3 reads TGTGCCAACTCGCAGGGGGCGAAAAACAATGAGCAGTTCTTC. Translated: CANSQGAKNNEQFF.

The chain couples TRBV2 to TRBJ2-7, with 7 bases lining up with TRBD1. This CDR3 region has 15 residues. V dropped 4 bases and J dropped 4; count of bases not matched to a gene: 10. Germline values: CDR1 SNHLY, CDR2 FYNNEI. CDR3 region: CASSGLGTVGYEQYF. CDR3 sequence (DNA): TGTGCCAGCAGTGGTCTCGGGACAGTTGGGTACGAGCAGTACTTC.

The chain employs TRBV29-1 and TRBJ1-2; D call uncertain. V was trimmed by 7 bases and J by 5 bases, leaving 17 bases between them. This CDR3 is 13 amino acids long. The germline V gene encodes CDR1 SQVTM and CDR2 ANQGSEA. CDR3 in amino acids: CSARSREQYGYTF. The CDR3 DNA reads as TGCAGCGCCCGTTCCCGCGAACAGTATGGCTACACCTTC.

The chain couples TRBV5-1 to TRBJ2-2, with D maybe TRBD2 (6 bases). This CDR3 comprises 12 residues. The germline V gene encodes CDR1 SGHRS and CDR2 YFSETQ. Trimming stripped 4 bases from V and 6 bases from J, with 7 bases between. The CDR3 sequence: CASSGGPGELFF. The DNA for the CDR3 is TGCGCCAGCAGCGGAGGGCCCGGGGAGCTGTTTTTT.

This clone was detected a few times. J is TRBJ2-1 and V is TRBV7-9; TRBD1 is a possible D gene (6 bases). The V and J ends lost 7 bases and 10 bases respectively, with 14 bases between them. The length of the CDR3 is 12 residues. CDR1 is SEHNR and CDR2 is FQNEAQ in the germline V gene (reference sequence). For the CDR3, the DNA is TGTGCCAGCACTCTCGAAAGGGGGGAGCAGTTCTTC. Amino acid sequence: CASTLERGEQFF.

This clone was seen a few times. V gene TRBV7-8 combines with J gene TRBJ1-1; TRBD1 matches 9 bases. The CDR3 length is 17 residues. After removal of 6 bases from V and 3 bases from J, the junction contained 14 bases not matched to a gene. CDR1 is SGHVS, CDR2 FQNEAQ, per germline. The CDR3, as DNA: TGTGCCAGCAGACACCTGGACAGGGGCAGATTGGACACTGAAGCTTTCTTT. It is translated as CASRHLDRGRLDTEAFF.

The genes are TRBV9 and TRBJ1-2, with D hard to call. Trimming cost V 0 bases and J 7 bases, with 7 bases left between them. The CDR3 is 12 amino acids. Germline V gene lookup returns CDR1 SGDLS and CDR2 YYNGEE. The DNA for the CDR3 is TGTGCCAGCAGCGTAGGATCCACTGGCTACACCTTC. Translation: CASSVGSTGYTF.

The gene calls are TRBV5-1 and TRBJ2-1, with D perhaps TRBD2 (5 bases). V was shortened by 4 bases and J by 3 bases, with 14 bases between the two germline ends. The CDR3 is 15 amino acids. Looked up from germline, CDR1 is SGHRS and CDR2 is YFSETQ. The CDR3 nucleotides read TGCGCCAGCAGCCTTAACTCGGGGAACTACAATGAGCAGTTCTTC. The encoded protein is CASSLNSGNYNEQFF.

V gene TRBV7-9 combines with J gene TRBJ2-1, with unresolved D. V lost 0 bases and J 5 bases, leaving 5 bases between the germline ends. Germline V lookup: CDR1 SEHNR, CDR2 FQNEAQ (reference sequence). This CDR3 has 13 residues. The CDR3 DNA reads TGTGCCAGCAGCTTAGCGCTGGACAATGAGCAGTTCTTC. Translation: CASSLALDNEQFF.

The rearrangement uses TRBV4-1 and TRBJ2-7, with no clear D. V dropped 1 base and J dropped 7 bases, with 5 bases sitting between them. Looked up from germline, CDR1 is MGHRA and CDR2 is YSYEKL. This CDR3 region has 11 residues. The CDR3 coding sequence is TGCGCCAGCAGCCAAGGACGGGAGCAGTACTTC. It specifies CASSQGREQYF.

In nucleotides, the CDR3 is TGTGCCAGCAGCTACCGGGACAGGACCTACGAGCAGTACTTC. The encoded protein is CASSYRDRTYEQYF. V is TRBV5-4 and J is TRBJ2-7, with 8 bases identical to TRBD1. With V trimmed by 3 bases and J by 2 bases, 4 bases remained unmatched. From germline, CDR1 is SGHNT and CDR2 YYREEE (reference sequence). The CDR3 spans 14 residues.

The genes are TRBV11-1 and TRBJ1-2; D is uncertain. Looked up from germline, CDR1 is SGHAT and CDR2 is FQDESV (reference sequence). This CDR3 comprises 16 residues. Trimming removed 0 bases at V and 2 bases at J, with 13 bases between. The CDR3 spells CASSLAGSDINYGYTF. The CDR3 DNA reads TGTGCCAGCAGCTTAGCCGGAAGCGACATCAACTATGGCTACACCTTC.

This clone was counted a few times. The chain carries TRBV6-6 and TRBJ1-1; D is possibly TRBD1 (6 bases). Germline CDR1 MNHNY, CDR2 SVGAGI (reference sequence). The V end was cut by 5 bases, the J end by 5 bases, with 9 bases between. CDR3 length: 12 residues. The CDR3 bases are TGTGCCAGCAGTAAAGGACAGACTGAAGCTTTCTTT. It translates to CASSKGQTEAFF.